In this sample, the clone carrying this TCR beta chain turned up many times. The antigen is undetermined. Germline CDR1 reads MNHEY; CDR2 reads SVGAGI. The CDR3 has 16 amino acids. The trim removed 0 bases at V and 5 bases at J, leaving 5 bases unmatched. This entry belongs to a study of response to subunit inactivated influenza vaccine. Study conclusions and caveats: Seasonal influenza vaccination, on each occasion, was suggested by the authors to recruit few new T cells.

Using its own MiXCR run on the RT-PCR reads, TCRdb lists one record per CDR3 protein. The data show hundreds of thousands of distinct CDR3 sequences, with approximately 13% seen just once and approximately 6.5% held by the top ten. The gene calls are TRBV6-5 and TRBJ2-2; TRBD2 matches 8 bases. The sequences come from PBMCs from blood, collected approximately 15 days before vaccination. This receptor was taken from a man aged 45-65 years who received an inactivated influenza vaccine. Here the CDR3 reads CASSYSGGGRTGELFF. In nucleotides, the CDR3 is TGTGCCAGCAGTTACTCGGGCGGGGGGCGAACCGGGGAGCTGTTTTTT.